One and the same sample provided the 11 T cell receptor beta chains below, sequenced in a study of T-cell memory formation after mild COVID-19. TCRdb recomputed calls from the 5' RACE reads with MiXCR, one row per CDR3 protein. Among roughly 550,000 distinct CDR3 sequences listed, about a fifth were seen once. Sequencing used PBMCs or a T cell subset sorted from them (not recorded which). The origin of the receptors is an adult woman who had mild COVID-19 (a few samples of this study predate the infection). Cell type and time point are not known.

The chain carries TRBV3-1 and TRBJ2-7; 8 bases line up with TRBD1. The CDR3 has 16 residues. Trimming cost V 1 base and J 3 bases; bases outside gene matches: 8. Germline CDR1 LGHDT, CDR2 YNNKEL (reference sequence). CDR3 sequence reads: CASSQALVDRDYEQYF. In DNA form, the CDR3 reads TGTGCCAGCAGCCAAGCTTTGGTGGACAGGGACTACGAGCAGTACTTC.

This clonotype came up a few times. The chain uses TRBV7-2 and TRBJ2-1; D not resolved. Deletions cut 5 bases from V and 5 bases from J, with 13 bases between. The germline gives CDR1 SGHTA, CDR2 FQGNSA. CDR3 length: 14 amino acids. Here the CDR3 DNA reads TGTGCCAGCAGCCGTCTTCGTCGGAACAATGAGCAGTTCTTC. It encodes CASSRLRRNNEQFF. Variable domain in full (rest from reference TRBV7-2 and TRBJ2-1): GAGVSQSPSNKVTEKGKDVELRCDPISGHTALYWYRQSLGQGLEFLIYFQGNSAPDKSGLPSDRFSAERTGGSVSTLTIQRTQQEDSAVYLCASSRLRRNNEQFFGPGTRLTVL.

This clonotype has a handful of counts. The CDR3 coding sequence is TGTGCCTGGAGCAGGGACCTCACTGAAGCTTTCTTT. Its translation: CAWSRDLTEAFF. J is TRBJ1-1 and V is TRBV30; weak D call: TRBD1 (5 bases). The CDR3 has 12 residues. Per germline, CDR1 GTSNPN and CDR2 SVGIG (reference sequence). V was clipped by 3 bases and J by 4 bases, with 9 bases between them.

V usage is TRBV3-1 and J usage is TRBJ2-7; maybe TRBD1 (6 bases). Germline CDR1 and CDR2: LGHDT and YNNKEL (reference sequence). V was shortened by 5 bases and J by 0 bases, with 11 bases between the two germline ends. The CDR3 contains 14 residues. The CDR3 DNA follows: TGTGCCAGCAGCTTCGGGACACTCTCCTACGAGCAGTACTTC. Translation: CASSFGTLSYEQYF.

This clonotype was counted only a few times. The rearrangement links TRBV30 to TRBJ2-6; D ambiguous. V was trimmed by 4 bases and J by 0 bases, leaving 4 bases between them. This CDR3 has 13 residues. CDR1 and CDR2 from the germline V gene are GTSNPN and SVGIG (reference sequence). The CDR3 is CAWKSSGANVLTF. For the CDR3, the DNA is TGTGCCTGGAAGAGCTCTGGGGCCAACGTCCTGACTTTC.

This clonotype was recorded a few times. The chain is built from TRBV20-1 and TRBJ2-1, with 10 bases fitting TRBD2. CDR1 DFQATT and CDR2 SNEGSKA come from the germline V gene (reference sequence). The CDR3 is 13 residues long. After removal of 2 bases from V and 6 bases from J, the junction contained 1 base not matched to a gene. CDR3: CSARLAGVNEQFF. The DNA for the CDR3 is TGCAGTGCTAGACTAGCGGGAGTCAATGAGCAGTTCTTC.

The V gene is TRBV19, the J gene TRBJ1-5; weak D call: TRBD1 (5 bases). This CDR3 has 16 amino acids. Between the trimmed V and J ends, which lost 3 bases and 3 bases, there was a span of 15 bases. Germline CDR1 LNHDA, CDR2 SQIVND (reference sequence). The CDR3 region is CASSMRGPINNQPQHF. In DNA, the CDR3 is TGTGCCAGTAGTATGAGGGGCCCGATAAACAATCAGCCCCAGCATTTT.

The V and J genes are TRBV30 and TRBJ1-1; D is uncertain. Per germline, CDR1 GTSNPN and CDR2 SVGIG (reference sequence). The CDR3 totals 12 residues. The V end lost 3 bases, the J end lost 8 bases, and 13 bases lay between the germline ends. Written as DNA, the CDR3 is TGTGCCTGGAGAAAATGGTCGGGAGAAGCTTTCTTT. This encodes CAWRKWSGEAFF.

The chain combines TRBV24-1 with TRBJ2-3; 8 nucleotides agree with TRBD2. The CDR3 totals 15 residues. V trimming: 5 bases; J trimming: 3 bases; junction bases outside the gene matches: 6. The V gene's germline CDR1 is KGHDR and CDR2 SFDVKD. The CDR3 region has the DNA TGTGCCACCAGTGTCGGGACTAGTGGGACAGATACGCAGTATTTT. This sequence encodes CATSVGTSGTDTQYF.

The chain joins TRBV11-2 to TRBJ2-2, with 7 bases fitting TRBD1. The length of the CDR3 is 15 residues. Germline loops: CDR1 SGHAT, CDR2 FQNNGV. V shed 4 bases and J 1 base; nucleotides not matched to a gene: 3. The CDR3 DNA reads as TGTGCCAGCAGCTCGTGGACAGGGAACACCGGGGAGCTGTTTTTT. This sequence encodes CASSSWTGNTGELFF.

This chain's CDR3 is CASSGEAVNTEAFF. In DNA form, the CDR3 reads TGCGCCAGCAGCGGGGAGGCGGTTAACACTGAAGCTTTCTTT. This chain joins TRBV5-1 and TRBJ1-1, with D uncertain. CDR1 and CDR2 from the germline V gene are SGHRS and YFSETQ. This CDR3 has 14 amino acids. V lost 4 bases to trimming and J lost 2 bases, with 12 bases between them.